Each of the 20 T cell receptor beta chains below was sequenced from the same sample in a study of regulatory T cells in long-lasting Graves disease. For TCR beta, libraries came from iRepertoire HTBI primers and Arm-PCR of CDR3 regions. MiXCR was run by TCRdb on the multiplex PCR reads, yielding one entry per CDR3 protein. The table includes 400,000 to 500,000 distinct CDR3 sequences, 12% to 15% detected once. Time point described: newly diagnosed GD, antithyroid drugs for less than 3 months. The TCR library was made from RNA that had been extracted from PBMCs in TRIzol. The same sample was also used in a study of T cells in Graves' hyperthyroidism and ophthalmopathy.

This sample comprised peripheral blood mononuclear cells (PBMCs), obtained at new diagnosis, from a patient treated with antithyroid drugs. The receptors here all came from a woman aged 45-60 years with Graves disease.

This clonotype was counted ten times or more. V usage is TRBV11-1 and J usage is TRBJ2-2; D gene unclear. The V gene lost 2 bases and the J gene lost 2 bases, with 9 bases spanning the gap. The germline V gene encodes CDR1 SGHAT and CDR2 FQDESV (reference sequence). This CDR3 comprises 15 residues. CDR3 DNA sequence: TGTGCCAGCAGCTTAACGGGCACCAACACCGGGGAGCTGTTTTTT. Its protein product is CASSLTGTNTGELFF.

This clonotype has more than one count but fewer than ten. The chain employs TRBV29-1 and TRBJ2-1; 10 nucleotides match TRBD1. CDR1 and CDR2 (germline): SQVTM, ANQGSEA. The ends lost 4 bases at V and 6 bases at J; junction bases unmatched: 6. CDR3 length: 14 residues. The CDR3 nucleotides are TGCAGCGTTGTGGGACAGGGGTTCGGCAATGAGCAGTTCTTC. This translates into CSVVGQGFGNEQFF.

This clonotype was detected many times. The rearrangement joins TRBV7-2 to TRBJ2-3; D might be TRBD2 (5 bases). The CDR3 is 16 amino acids. The germline V and J ends were trimmed by 2 bases and 4 bases, with 16 bases remaining between them. Germline V gene sequence: CDR1 SGHTA, CDR2 FQGNSA. CDR3 sequence (DNA): TGTGCCAGCAGCTTACTACTAGGTTCCTCGCCAGATACGCAGTATTTT. Amino acid sequence: CASSLLLGSSPDTQYF.

Comment on this clonotype: Relative to the germline gene, one junction end is altered; a read error may explain this. V usage is TRBV11-2 and J usage is TRBJ1-5, with 12 positions matching TRBD1. Looked up from germline, CDR1 is SGHAT and CDR2 is FQNNGV. This CDR3 region has 16 residues. CDR3 bases: TGTGCCAGCAGCAACTCCGGGACAGGGGGCAATCAGCTCCAGCATTTT. Amino acids: CASSNSGTGGNQLQHF.

This clonotype was seen more than once but under ten times. Written as DNA, the CDR3 is TGCAGTGCTTCCCCCTCAGATACTGGAAGCACAGATACGCAGTATTTT. It codes for CSASPSDTGSTDTQYF. The chain uses TRBV20-1 and TRBJ2-3; D is ambiguous. The V and J ends lost 5 bases and 0 bases respectively, with 18 bases between them. Germline values: CDR1 DFQATT, CDR2 SNEGSKA (reference sequence). There are 16 residues in the CDR3.

This clonotype was found a few times. The rearrangement uses TRBV20-1 and TRBJ2-1; D tentatively fits TRBD1 or TRBD2 (5 bases each). This CDR3 is built from 15 residues. V was clipped by 5 bases and J by 4 bases, with 18 bases between them. CDR1 and CDR2 (germline): DFQATT, SNEGSKA (reference sequence). CDR3 sequence: CSALSRDRNYNEQFF. In DNA form, the CDR3 reads TGCAGTGCTTTAAGCCGGGACCGAAATTACAATGAGCAGTTCTTC.

This clonotype was counted many times. CDR3 region: CASSVGGDYGYTF. CDR3 nucleotide sequence: TGTGCCAGCAGCGTAGGAGGGGACTATGGCTACACCTTC. The J gene is TRBJ1-2, the V gene TRBV9; possible D gene TRBD1, 5 bases. Trimming took 0 bases from V and 3 from J, leaving 6 bases between them. The length of the CDR3 is 13 residues. The V gene's germline CDR1 is SGDLS and CDR2 YYNGEE.

This clonotype was found once. A far bigger clonotype differs at one base, so this is likely a read error. This likely comes from a read error, as the CDR3 has no conserved phenylalanine or tryptophan at its end. The rearrangement joins TRBV12-3 or TRBV12-4 to TRBJ1-1; D is possibly TRBD1 (5 bases). Trimming pared 5 bases from V and 0 bases from J, leaving 13 bases between. CDR3 length equals 15 residues. The CDR3 DNA reads TGTGCCAGCAGTGCTAGGGGCCTCATGAACACTGAAGCTTTCCTT. Amino acids: CASSARGLMNTEAFL.

This clonotype has a count of ten or more. The chain employs TRBV2 and TRBJ2-1; 15 bases are shared with TRBD2. CDR1 and CDR2 (germline): SNHLY, FYNNEI. Trimming at V came to 6 bases and at J to 0 bases, leaving 3 bases not matched to a gene. The CDR3 length is 17 residues. The CDR3 here is CASSPGLAGGSYNEQFF. The CDR3 bases are TGTGCCAGCAGCCCGGGACTAGCGGGAGGCTCCTACAATGAGCAGTTCTTC. Variable domain in full (rest from reference TRBV2 and TRBJ2-1): EPEVTQTPSHQVTQMGQEVILRCVPISNHLYFYWYRQILGQKVEFLVSFYNNEISEKSEIFDDQFSVERPDGSNFTLKIRSTKLEDSAMYFCASSPGLAGGSYNEQFFGPGTRLTVL.

This clonotype occurred many times. This sequence joins TRBV9 and TRBJ2-1; tentatively, D is TRBD1 (7 bases). CDR1 SGDLS and CDR2 YYNGEE come from the germline V gene. This CDR3 has 17 amino acids. V gave up 3 bases and J gave up 5 bases, with 21 bases separating them. The CDR3, as DNA: TGTGCCAGCAGCGCCTCGGCGGGGACAGCGAGCCACAATGAGCAGTTCTTC. Translated: CASSASAGTASHNEQFF.

In this sample, this clonotype turned up a few times. The rearrangement links TRBV12-3 or TRBV12-4 to TRBJ1-6; no clear D. The V end lost 5 bases, the J end lost 15 bases, and 14 bases lay between the germline ends. The length of the CDR3 is 12 residues. The CDR3 nucleotides are TGTGCCAGCAGTCTCAACAGACATGTCCTCCACTTT. Translation gives CASSLNRHVLHF.

This clonotype was recorded many times. The CDR3 DNA follows: TGCAGCGTTGACCTAGCGGGAGGCAATGAGCAGTTCTTC. Translated: CSVDLAGGNEQFF. The chain combines TRBV29-1 with TRBJ2-1, with 11 bases aligning to TRBD2. Per germline, CDR1 SQVTM and CDR2 ANQGSEA. The length of the CDR3 is 13 residues. J gave up 6 bases and V 3 bases, and 1 base lay outside the gene matches.

The table lists this clonotype with a few counts. The J gene is TRBJ2-2, the V gene TRBV6-5, with D uncertain. Looked up from germline, CDR1 is MNHEY and CDR2 is SVGAGI. V was pared by 2 bases and J by 8 bases, with 6 bases between. CDR3 length: 12 amino acids. The CDR3 DNA sequence: TGTGCCAGCAGTTACGTCGGAGGGGAGCTGTTTTTT. This encodes CASSYVGGELFF.

In this sample, this clonotype turned up a few times. The chain employs TRBV19 and TRBJ2-1, with no clear D. The CDR3 runs to 15 residues. The V gene's germline CDR1 is LNHDA and CDR2 SQIVND (reference sequence). V was shortened by 4 bases and J by 3 bases, with 13 bases between the two germline ends. The CDR3 here is CASSTHSTVYNEQFF. The CDR3 nucleotides read TGTGCCAGTAGTACCCACTCGACTGTCTACAATGAGCAGTTCTTC.

This clonotype was seen many times. The gene calls are TRBV30 and TRBJ2-1; 8 nucleotides align to TRBD2. CDR3 length: 15 amino acids. Germline V gene data show CDR1 as GTSNPN and CDR2 as SVGIG (reference sequence). With V trimmed by 0 bases and J by 6 bases, 7 bases remained unmatched. CDR3 DNA sequence: TGTGCCTGGAGTGTACCAGCGGGAGTTTCCAATGAGCAGTTCTTC. It encodes CAWSVPAGVSNEQFF. Full variable domain (missing parts from reference TRBV30 and TRBJ2-1): SQTIHQWPATLVQPVGSPLSLECTVEGTSNPNLYWYRQAAGRGLQLLFYSVGIGQISSEVPQNLSASRPQDRQFILSSKKLLLSDSGFYLCAWSVPAGVSNEQFFGPGTRLTVL.

In this sample, this clonotype turned up many times. The CDR3 here is CSARDPGTEQYF. CDR3 nucleotide sequence: TGCAGTGCTAGAGATCCAGGGACCGAGCAGTACTTC. V gene TRBV20-1 combines with J gene TRBJ2-7, with D perhaps given as TRBD1 or TRBD2 (5 bases each). The CDR3 has 12 residues. Trimming removed 0 bases from V and 6 bases from J, with 9 bases in between. Germline-derived CDR1 and CDR2 are DFQATT and SNEGSKA (reference sequence).

The chain is built from TRBV5-1 and TRBJ2-1, with 10 bases fitting TRBD1. The V segment lost 4 bases and the J segment 6 bases; nucleotides outside the gene matches: 16. Germline CDR1 is SGHRS and CDR2 is YFSETQ. This CDR3 is built from 18 residues. This CDR3 reads CASSPDRGSGRASNEQFF. DNA for the CDR3: TGCGCCAGCAGCCCGGACAGGGGGTCCGGGAGGGCCTCCAATGAGCAGTTCTTC. Looking up the rest from reference TRBV5-1 and TRBJ2-1 gives the full variable domain: KAGVTQTPRYLIKTRGQQVTLSCSPISGHRSVSWYQQTPGQGLQFLFEYFSETQRNKGNFPGRFSGRQFSNSRSEMNVSTLELGDSALYLCASSPDRGSGRASNEQFFGPGTRLTVL.

As for this clonotype: A read error may explain this, as a much larger clone is one base away. This CDR3 fails to terminate in the conserved phenylalanine or tryptophan, so it likely reflects a read error. This chain uses TRBV4-1 with TRBJ1-1; TRBD1 might be the D (5 bases). Deletions cut 2 bases from V and 10 bases from J, with 20 bases between. Germline CDR1 reads MGHRA; CDR2 reads YSYEKL. The CDR3 loop spans 15 amino acids. The DNA of the CDR3 is TGCGCCAGCAGCCAACAATCCCAGGGAGGGCGGGGAGCTTTCTCT. It yields the protein CASSQQSQGGRGAFS.

This clonotype was counted ten times or more. The CDR3 DNA is TGTGCCAGCGGCCCAACCCCTGAGAGTTTTCGAACTGAAGCTTTCTTT. It specifies CASGPTPESFRTEAFF. The chain is built from TRBV11-2 and TRBJ1-1; no clear D. The CDR3 spans 16 residues. CDR1 SGHAT and CDR2 FQNNGV come from the germline V gene. Between the trimmed V and J ends, which lost 8 bases and 5 bases, there was a span of 24 bases.

This clonotype has ten or more counts. The V gene is TRBV5-5, the J gene TRBJ2-1, with a possible D match to TRBD1 (6 bases). The CDR3 covers 11 residues. Germline V CDR1 and CDR2: SGHKS, YYEKEE (reference sequence). Trimming left V 4 bases short and J 7 bases short, with 6 bases between. The CDR3 is CASSGQNEQFF. The CDR3 DNA reads as TGTGCCAGCAGCGGACAGAATGAGCAGTTCTTC.